The next 29 T cell receptor beta chains were all read from a single sample in a study of OX40 agonist ivuxolimab in advanced cancers. Generated by immunoSEQ multiplex PCR, the TCRdb table keeps only in-frame clones and is missing some. The sample consists of 65,000 to 70,000 clones, around 90% of them appearing once. Sequencing was performed on CD4+ or CD8+ T cells sorted from blood, taken in a trial of the OX40 agonist ivuxolimab. All receptors come from an adult with an advanced solid tumor such as melanoma, head and neck, liver or kidney cancer.

This clone has a single count. V usage is TRBV6-1 and J usage is TRBJ2-1; 9 bases are a match to TRBD2. This CDR3 has 15 amino acids. The germline V gene encodes CDR1 MNHNS and CDR2 SASEGT. The V gene end was trimmed by 7 bases and the J gene end by 10 bases; junction bases not matched to a gene: 14. The CDR3 protein is CASIPREGLGVEQFF. In DNA, the CDR3 is TGTGCCAGCATCCCGCGGGAGGGCCTAGGAGTGGAGCAGTTCTTC.

This sequence joins TRBV6-6 and TRBJ1-1, with D possibly TRBD1 on 6 matching bases. The germline CDR1 and CDR2 sequences are MNHNY and SVGAGI (reference sequence). V lost 4 bases to trimming and J lost 5 bases, with 17 bases between them. The CDR3 is made up of 15 amino acids. The CDR3 DNA sequence: TGTGCCAGCAGTTCCGTACAGGGAAGAAAGACTGAAGCTTTCTTT. Residues: CASSSVQGRKTEAFF.

The rearrangement links TRBV28 to TRBJ2-1; D could derive from TRBD1 or TRBD2 (5 bases each). The CDR3 is 15 amino acids. CDR1 MDHEN and CDR2 SYDVKM come from the germline V gene. V shed 1 base and J shed 7 bases, with 14 bases lying between them. CDR3 DNA: TGTGCCAGCAGTTTATTGCAGGGAGCGAGAAATGAGCAGTTCTTC. Translation gives CASSLLQGARNEQFF.

The J gene is TRBJ2-3, the V gene TRBV7-2; 7 bases are a match to TRBD2. V lost 5 bases and J lost 1; bases outside the gene matches: 6. The V gene's germline CDR1 is SGHTA and CDR2 FQGNSA. This CDR3 contains 15 residues. The CDR3, as DNA: TGTGCCAGCAGCCGGGGGGATTACCGCACAGATACGCAGTATTTT. Encoded protein: CASSRGDYRTDTQYF.

V is TRBV30 and J is TRBJ2-1; 10 bases align to TRBD2. This CDR3 has 15 amino acids. V shed 2 bases, J shed 3 bases, and the junction held 4 bases outside the gene matches. Per germline, CDR1 GTSNPN and CDR2 SVGIG (reference sequence). The CDR3 protein is CAWSSQRGGYNEQFF. In nucleotides, the CDR3 is TGTGCCTGGAGTTCCCAGCGGGGGGGCTACAATGAGCAGTTCTTC. Full variable domain (missing parts from reference TRBV30 and TRBJ2-1): SQTIHQWPATLVQPVGSPLSLECTVEGTSNPNLYWYRQAAGRGLQLLFYSVGIGQISSEVPQNLSASRPQDRQFILSSKKLLLSDSGFYLCAWSSQRGGYNEQFFGPGTRLTVL.

The chain uses TRBV4-3 and TRBJ2-3, with TRBD1 matching 8 bases. Germline V lookup: CDR1 LGHNA, CDR2 YSLEER. This CDR3 region has 16 residues. Trimming removed 2 bases from V and 0 bases from J; junction bases left unmatched: 4. This CDR3 is CASSQFRGPSTDTQYF. The CDR3 DNA sequence: TGCGCCAGCAGCCAATTCAGGGGGCCCAGCACAGATACGCAGTATTTT.

V gene TRBV5-6 combines with J gene TRBJ2-3; 11 bases line up with TRBD1. CDR3 size: 17 residues. Germline trimming cut 4 bases from V and 4 bases from J; bases unmatched to any gene: 11. Germline CDR1 SGHDT, CDR2 YYEEEE. This CDR3 reads CASSTRDRGRHADTQYF. The DNA for the CDR3 is TGTGCCAGCAGCACCCGGGACAGGGGGAGGCACGCAGATACGCAGTATTTT.

The chain carries TRBV5-1 and TRBJ2-5, with D maybe TRBD1 (6 bases). Germline assignment: CDR1 SGHRS and CDR2 YFSETQ. This CDR3 is built from 13 residues. Trimming left V 2 bases short and J 2 bases short, with 7 bases between. The CDR3 nucleotides read TGCGCCAGCAGCTTCGGACAGCAAGAGACCCAGTACTTC. Its translation: CASSFGQQETQYF.

The V gene is TRBV12-5, the J gene TRBJ2-1, with a possible D match to TRBD1 (6 bases). The CDR3 is 17 residues long. Trimming removed 7 bases from V and 4 bases from J, with 23 bases in between. Germline V gene data show CDR1 as LGHNT and CDR2 as FRNRAP. In DNA form, the CDR3 reads TGTGCTAGTGAACCCGATCCGGGACAAGGGAAATACAATGAGCAGTTCTTC. Its protein product is CASEPDPGQGKYNEQFF. The variable domain in full, completed from reference TRBV12-5 and TRBJ2-1, reads DARVTQTPRHKVTEMGQEVTMRCQPILGHNTVFWYRQTMMQGLELLAYFRNRAPLDDSGMPKDRFSAEMPDATLATLKIQPSEPRDSAVYFCASEPDPGQGKYNEQFFGPGTRLTVL.

In this sample, this clone turned up a few times. The chain has TRBV6-1 and TRBJ1-3; possibly TRBD1 for D (5 bases). The CDR3 totals 15 residues. Between the trimmed V and J ends, which lost 5 bases and 4 bases, there was a span of 15 bases. The V gene's germline CDR1 is MNHNS and CDR2 SASEGT. The CDR3 region has the DNA TGTGCCAGCAGTCAAAGCGGGGGGTCCGGAAACACCATATATTTT. This codes for CASSQSGGSGNTIYF.

V gene TRBV10-3 combines with J gene TRBJ1-5; 12 nucleotides line up with TRBD1. Germline V gives CDR1 ENHRY, CDR2 SYGVKD. The CDR3 is 17 residues long. With V trimmed by 0 bases and J by 4 bases, 4 bases remained unmatched. CDR3: CAISESGTGGGNQPQHF. For the CDR3, the DNA is TGTGCCATCAGTGAGTCGGGGACAGGGGGCGGGAATCAGCCCCAGCATTTT.

V is TRBV7-2 and J is TRBJ2-3; 13 bases match TRBD2. Germline CDR1 reads SGHTA; CDR2 reads FQGNSA. This CDR3 comprises 16 residues. V lost 3 bases, J lost 3 bases, and 3 bases stayed unmatched. CDR3 sequence: CASSFGLAGATDTQYF. The CDR3 region has the DNA TGTGCCAGCAGCTTCGGACTAGCGGGAGCAACAGATACGCAGTATTTT.

V gene TRBV2 combines with J gene TRBJ1-5; D ambiguous. Trimming cost V 2 bases and J 10 bases, with 15 bases left between them. Germline CDR1 is SNHLY and CDR2 is FYNNEI. The CDR3 is 14 residues long. CDR3 residues: CASSERTGPDPQHF. The CDR3 nucleotides are TGTGCCAGCAGTGAAAGGACCGGACCAGATCCCCAGCATTTT.

The chain has TRBV7-2 and TRBJ1-1; D gene unclear. Between the trimmed V and J ends, which lost 3 bases and 1 base, there was a span of 9 bases. This CDR3 comprises 14 residues. From germline, CDR1 is SGHTA and CDR2 FQGNSA. CDR3: CASSFLTENTEAFF. In DNA, the CDR3 is TGTGCCAGCAGCTTTCTTACAGAGAACACTGAAGCTTTCTTT.

The chain links TRBV6-1 to TRBJ1-2; tentatively, D is TRBD1 (5 bases). With 0 bases removed from V and 6 bases from J, the gap between germline ends came to 14 bases. Germline V gene data show CDR1 as MNHNS and CDR2 as SASEGT. This CDR3 contains 15 residues. The CDR3: CASSEAGGLGDGYTF. Written as DNA, the CDR3 is TGTGCCAGCAGTGAAGCCGGGGGATTGGGCGATGGCTACACCTTC.

The J gene is TRBJ2-3, the V gene TRBV19; D is possibly TRBD2 (6 bases). Germline V gene lookup returns CDR1 LNHDA and CDR2 SQIVND (reference sequence). V was trimmed by 6 bases and J by 4 bases, leaving 11 bases between them. This CDR3 spans 13 amino acids. The CDR3 here is CASRGGVPDTQYF. CDR3 in DNA: TGTGCCAGTAGGGGCGGGGTCCCAGATACGCAGTATTTT. The full variable domain, completed using reference TRBV19 and TRBJ2-3, is DGGITQSPKYLFRKEGQNVTLSCEQNLNHDAMYWYRQDPGQGLRLIYYSQIVNDFQKGDIAEGYSVSREKKESFPLTVTSAQKNPTAFYLCASRGGVPDTQYFGPGTRLTVL.

CDR3 DNA sequence: TGCGCCAGCAGCTCAGGGGGCTCCGGCTATGGCTACACCTTC. Translating gives CASSSGGSGYGYTF. This chain uses TRBV5-1 with TRBJ1-2, with 8 bases lining up with TRBD1. Germline CDR1 SGHRS, CDR2 YFSETQ. V was pared by 3 bases and J by 4 bases, with 5 bases of the junction left unmatched. This CDR3 contains 14 residues. Together with reference TRBV5-1 and TRBJ1-2, the CDR3 gives the full variable domain: KAGVTQTPRYLIKTRGQQVTLSCSPISGHRSVSWYQQTPGQGLQFLFEYFSETQRNKGNFPGRFSGRQFSNSRSEMNVSTLELGDSALYLCASSSGGSGYGYTFGSGTRLTVV.

The chain is built from TRBV27 and TRBJ2-5; 9 positions match TRBD1. Germline V gene sequence: CDR1 MNHEY, CDR2 SMNVEV (reference sequence). This CDR3 has 14 residues. Unmatched junction bases numbered 6, after V lost 4 bases and J lost 6 bases. CDR3 loop: CASSSPGQGKTQYF. The CDR3 nucleotides read TGTGCCAGCAGTTCACCGGGACAGGGAAAGACCCAGTACTTC.

V and J are TRBV28 and TRBJ2-7; the match to TRBD2 covers 11 bases. The trim removed 1 base at V and 6 bases at J, leaving 8 bases unmatched. Germline V gene lookup returns CDR1 MDHEN and CDR2 SYDVKM. The CDR3 has 16 residues. The CDR3 is CASSLFTSGSFGEQYF. The CDR3 DNA follows: TGTGCCAGCAGTTTATTTACTAGCGGGAGTTTTGGCGAGCAGTACTTC.

The chain couples TRBV28 to TRBJ2-7; D possibly corresponds to TRBD1 (6 bases). The CDR3 is 14 residues long. In germline, CDR1 is MDHEN, CDR2 SYDVKM. The V gene lost 8 bases and the J gene lost 3 bases, with 17 bases spanning the gap. Here the CDR3 reads CASLQPGTSYEQYF. CDR3 nucleotides: TGTGCCAGCCTACAGCCGGGGACAAGCTACGAGCAGTACTTC.

This chain links TRBV4-1 with TRBJ2-6; D may be TRBD2 (6 bases). Germline assignment: CDR1 MGHRA and CDR2 YSYEKL. The CDR3 runs 14 residues. V shed 1 base and J shed 8 bases, with 9 bases lying between them. The CDR3 region has the DNA TGCGCCAGCAGCCAAGTCGGGGGAACCAACGTCCTGACTTTC. Protein: CASSQVGGTNVLTF.

This chain joins TRBV5-4 and TRBJ1-1; perhaps TRBD1 as D (6 bases). V shed 4 bases and J shed 5 bases, with 15 bases lying between them. The germline V gene has CDR1 SGHNT and CDR2 YYREEE (reference sequence). The CDR3 extends over 14 amino acids. This chain's CDR3 is CASSPGGRGTEAFF. The CDR3 DNA reads as TGTGCCAGCAGCCCTGGGGGCAGGGGAACTGAAGCTTTCTTT.

The chain couples TRBV27 to TRBJ1-5, with a tentative D call TRBD1 (6 bases). The germline V gene encodes CDR1 MNHEY and CDR2 SMNVEV (reference sequence). V was clipped by 10 bases and J by 0 bases, with 22 bases between them. This CDR3 contains 17 residues. In nucleotides, the CDR3 is TGTGCCACCAGGGCGAGGGGGAAGGGCTATAGCAATCAGCCCCAGCATTTT. This codes for CATRARGKGYSNQPQHF.

The V gene is TRBV7-6, the J gene TRBJ1-4; D might be TRBD1 (5 bases). The CDR3 sequence is 15 residues long. Germline values: CDR1 SGHVS, CDR2 FNYEAQ. Trimming took 5 bases from V and 7 from J, leaving 17 bases between them. CDR3 in DNA: TGTGCCAGCAGCCCTGGGGGGGGAGTGGTTGAAAAACTGTTTTTT. As protein: CASSPGGGVVEKLFF.

The chain recombines TRBV18 with TRBJ2-3, with D perhaps TRBD1 (6 bases). The V end was cut by 3 bases, the J end by 2 bases, with 12 bases between. Looked up from germline, CDR1 is KGHSH and CDR2 is LQKENI. This CDR3 spans 15 amino acids. CDR3 nucleotide sequence: TGTGCCAGCTCACCGGGGGCAGGGCCCACAGATACGCAGTATTTT. Translation: CASSPGAGPTDTQYF.

The chain couples TRBV19 to TRBJ2-3, with 10 nucleotides matching TRBD2. V gave up 3 bases and J gave up 5 bases; unmatched junction bases: 11. Germline values: CDR1 LNHDA, CDR2 SQIVND (reference sequence). The CDR3 has 17 residues. In DNA, the CDR3 is TGTGCCAGTAGTATGGATCCCCTAGCGGGAGTTCGAGATACGCAGTATTTT. Its translation: CASSMDPLAGVRDTQYF.

This chain links TRBV6-6 with TRBJ2-7, with D unclear. The germline V and J ends were trimmed by 5 bases and 11 bases, with 16 bases remaining between them. CDR1 is MNHNY, CDR2 SVGAGI, per germline (reference sequence). CDR3 size: 12 residues. The CDR3 region has the DNA TGTGCCAGCAGTCCAATAAACGGGTGGGAGTACTTC. This codes for CASSPINGWEYF.

The chain combines TRBV2 with TRBJ1-6; TRBD1 matches 7 bases. Trimming took 7 bases from V and 8 from J; bases not matched to a gene: 5. CDR1 and CDR2 (germline): SNHLY, FYNNEI. This CDR3 has 13 amino acids. The CDR3 protein is CASKDRMDSPLHF. The CDR3 DNA reads TGTGCCAGCAAGGACAGGATGGATTCACCCCTCCACTTT.

This chain uses TRBV5-1 with TRBJ2-7; D remains unclear. CDR1 is SGHRS, CDR2 YFSETQ, per germline. Trimming took off 1 base at V and 4 bases at J, with 6 bases between the two ends. The length of the CDR3 is 12 residues. The CDR3 spells CASSLTRYEQYF. DNA for the CDR3: TGCGCCAGCAGCTTGACGCGATACGAGCAGTACTTC.